The 28 T cell receptor beta chains listed next were all sequenced from one sample in a study of control samples from healthy donors and cancer patients (dated by TCRdb to about 2020). Library generation was performed with the immunoSEQ multiplex PCR assay. Here the immuneACCESS table is served through TCRdb, limited to in-frame sequences with V and J called. Missing clones are a known gap in these copies; in checked studies unresolved V genes cover under half, and the rest lacks a known reason. This sample gives about 160,000 clones in total; roughly 93% of them show up just once. The top ten clones comprise roughly 5.7% of the sample. Sequencing was done on a sample of blood. These receptors came from a man aged 18 to 29 in good health.

This clone is a singleton in its sample. The rearrangement joins TRBV3-1 (or the pseudogene TRBV3-2) to TRBJ2-5, with TRBD2 matching over 10 bases. J gave up 4 bases and V 1 base, and 6 bases lay outside the gene matches. CDR1 is LGHDT, CDR2 YNNKEL, per germline (reference sequence). The CDR3 totals 16 residues. CDR3 in amino acids: CASSQAPLAGRETQYF. The DNA of the CDR3 is TGTGCCAGCAGCCAAGCCCCACTAGCGGGGAGAGAGACCCAGTACTTC.

This chain joins TRBV27 and TRBJ2-7; 11 nucleotides agree with TRBD2. Looked up from germline, CDR1 is MNHEY and CDR2 is SMNVEV (reference sequence). The CDR3 is 16 residues long. The V gene end was trimmed by 0 bases and the J gene end by 4 bases; junction bases not matched to a gene: 5. Here the CDR3 reads CASSLSTSGMRYEQYF. CDR3 bases: TGTGCCAGCAGTTTATCGACTAGCGGGATGAGGTACGAGCAGTACTTC.

V and J are TRBV25-1 and TRBJ2-3, with D perhaps TRBD1 or TRBD2 (5 bases each). V lost 5 bases to trimming and J lost 3 bases, with 24 bases between them. There are 18 residues in the CDR3. CDR1 and CDR2 from the germline V gene are MGHDK and SYGVNS. CDR3 amino acids: CASSSGLRRGMRTDTQYF. As DNA, the CDR3 is TGTGCCAGCAGTTCGGGGTTGCGACGGGGCATGAGAACAGATACGCAGTATTTT.

The CDR3 protein is CASSPSGGGLQPQHF. The DNA of the CDR3 is TGTGCCAGCAGCCCCTCGGGGGGGGGCCTCCAGCCCCAGCATTTT. The chain employs TRBV27 and TRBJ1-5; D is perhaps TRBD1 (6 bases). This CDR3 spans 15 amino acids. Germline V CDR1 and CDR2: MNHEY, SMNVEV (reference sequence). Between the trimmed V and J ends, which lost 6 bases and 7 bases, there was a span of 19 bases.

The chain recombines TRBV6-6 with TRBJ2-1; no reliable D call. This CDR3 region has 13 residues. Germline CDR1 is MNHNY and CDR2 is SVGAGI (reference sequence). Trimming took 7 bases from V and 6 from J, leaving 13 bases between them. The CDR3 DNA sequence: TGTGCCAGCACTACTTATGCAGGCAATGAGCAGTTCTTC. It codes for CASTTYAGNEQFF.

This clone came up once. The CDR3 here is CASSLGKITNYGYTF. CDR3 nucleotides: TGTGCCAGCAGCTTAGGAAAGATCACTAACTATGGCTACACCTTC. This chain uses TRBV7-6 with TRBJ1-2; D not certain. The ends were cut back, 1 base at V and 0 bases at J, with 9 bases in the middle. The CDR3 has 15 amino acids. The germline gives CDR1 SGHVS, CDR2 FNYEAQ.

V usage is TRBV7-3 and J usage is TRBJ1-1, with D possibly being TRBD1 (5 bases). CDR1 SGHTA and CDR2 FQGTGA come from the germline V gene. This CDR3 is built from 12 residues. V was shortened by 2 bases and J by 10 bases, with 11 bases between the two germline ends. The DNA for the CDR3 is TGTGCCAGCAGCTTAGAGGGGATTGGAGCTTTCTTT. It codes for CASSLEGIGAFF.

This sequence joins TRBV3-1 (or the pseudogene TRBV3-2) and TRBJ1-1, with D maybe TRBD1 (6 bases). This CDR3 has 15 residues. Trimming left V 3 bases short and J 0 bases short, with 11 bases between. The germline gives CDR1 LGHDT, CDR2 YNNKEL (reference sequence). This CDR3 reads CASSHARGMNTEAFF. CDR3 in DNA: TGTGCCAGCAGCCATGCCAGGGGAATGAACACTGAAGCTTTCTTT.

The chain recombines TRBV19 with TRBJ2-2; weak D call: TRBD1 (6 bases). Trimming cost V 4 bases and J 6 bases, with 15 bases left between them. CDR3 length: 15 amino acids. Germline V CDR1 and CDR2: LNHDA, SQIVND (reference sequence). The CDR3 loop is CASSTVTGFSGELFF. In nucleotides, the CDR3 is TGTGCCAGTAGTACGGTTACAGGGTTCTCCGGGGAGCTGTTTTTT.

The chain couples TRBV6-5 to TRBJ1-4; D not resolved. Germline lookup yields CDR1 MNHEY and CDR2 SVGAGI. The length of the CDR3 is 13 residues. Trimming pared 0 bases from V and 8 bases from J, leaving 7 bases between. CDR3 residues: CASSYSGWEKLFF. The CDR3 DNA reads TGTGCCAGCAGTTACTCGGGGTGGGAAAAACTGTTTTTT.

The chain couples TRBV9 to TRBJ2-1, with D perhaps TRBD1 or TRBD2 (5 bases each). The V gene lost 4 bases and the J gene lost 6 bases, with 14 bases spanning the gap. The germline V gene encodes CDR1 SGDLS and CDR2 YYNGEE. CDR3 length: 14 amino acids. CDR3 coding DNA: TGTGCCAGCAGCACCCGGGACGACGTCAATGAGCAGTTCTTC. Protein product: CASSTRDDVNEQFF.

The chain joins TRBV5-6 to TRBJ1-1; no reliable D call. The CDR3 sequence is 13 residues long. Deletions cut 5 bases from V and 1 base from J, with 9 bases between. Germline values: CDR1 SGHDT, CDR2 YYEEEE. The CDR3 here is CASSLPRNTEAFF. CDR3 in DNA: TGTGCCAGCAGTCTACCACGGAACACTGAAGCTTTCTTT. Full variable domain (remainder filled in from reference TRBV5-6 and TRBJ1-1): DAGVTQSPTHLIKTRGQQVTLRCSPKSGHDTVSWYQQALGQGPQFIFQYYEEEERQRGNFPDRFSGHQFPNYSSELNVNALLLGDSALYLCASSLPRNTEAFFGQGTRLTVV.

The V call is TRBV7-9, the J call TRBJ2-7; D gene unclear. The CDR3 loop spans 14 amino acids. CDR1 and CDR2 from the germline V gene are SEHNR and FQNEAQ (reference sequence). The germline V and J ends were trimmed by 5 bases and 5 bases, with 16 bases remaining between them. The CDR3 sequence: CASSLESGRNEQYF. The CDR3 region has the DNA TGTGCCAGCAGCCTCGAGTCAGGTAGGAACGAGCAGTACTTC.

This chain uses TRBV7-8 with TRBJ2-6, with 10 bases matching TRBD1. The CDR3 is made up of 16 amino acids. V was pared by 5 bases and J by 2 bases, with 3 bases of the junction left unmatched. The germline V gene has CDR1 SGHVS and CDR2 FQNEAQ. CDR3 residues: CASSPGTGAGANVLTF. The DNA for the CDR3 is TGTGCCAGCAGCCCCGGGACAGGGGCTGGGGCCAACGTCCTGACTTTC. The variable domain in full, completed from reference TRBV7-8 and TRBJ2-6, reads GAGVSQSPRYKVAKRGQDVALRCDPISGHVSLFWYQQALGQGPEFLTYFQNEAQLDKSGLPSDRFFAERPEGSVSTLKIQRTQQEDSAVYLCASSPGTGAGANVLTFGAGSRLTVL.

The rearrangement links TRBV6-5 to TRBJ2-1; TRBD1 matches at 11 bases. V lost 8 bases and J lost 6; bases outside the gene matches: 9. There are 15 residues in the CDR3. In germline, CDR1 is MNHEY, CDR2 SVGAGI. The CDR3: CASRAPGTGGNEQFF. The DNA for the CDR3 is TGTGCCAGCCGCGCTCCCGGGACAGGGGGCAATGAGCAGTTCTTC.

The rearrangement joins TRBV28 to TRBJ1-1; a weak D match, TRBD1 (5 bases). The V and J ends lost 5 bases and 11 bases respectively, with 21 bases between them. Germline V CDR1 and CDR2: MDHEN, SYDVKM. The CDR3 is made up of 14 amino acids. CDR3 in DNA: TGTGCCAGCAGTCCCCTCCGGGACCATAATACGGCTTTCTTT. Protein: CASSPLRDHNTAFF.

The gene calls are TRBV10-3 and TRBJ2-7, with a tentative D call TRBD1 (6 bases). The CDR3 has 16 residues. V lost 3 bases to trimming and J lost 4 bases, with 19 bases between them. Germline V gene sequence: CDR1 ENHRY, CDR2 SYGVKD. In DNA, the CDR3 is TGTGCCATCAGTGATTTTTCGAGGGGTAGGGGGTACGAGCAGTACTTC. This codes for CAISDFSRGRGYEQYF.

This clone was observed a few times. The CDR3 protein is CASSSQTGGHEKLFF. The CDR3 coding sequence is TGTGCCAGCAGTTCGCAGACAGGGGGCCATGAAAAACTGTTTTTT. The rearrangement links TRBV27 to TRBJ1-4, with TRBD1 matching 10 bases. Germline V gives CDR1 MNHEY, CDR2 SMNVEV (reference sequence). Unmatched junction bases numbered 5, after V lost 4 bases and J lost 6 bases. The CDR3 extends over 15 amino acids.

The J gene is TRBJ1-1, the V gene TRBV7-2; D gene unclear. This CDR3 has 14 residues. Germline assignment: CDR1 SGHTA and CDR2 FQGNSA. V was cut by 2 bases and J by 4 bases, with 11 bases left in between. CDR3 DNA sequence: TGTGCCAGCAGCTTACCCGGGCCCCCCACTGAAGCTTTCTTT. It codes for CASSLPGPPTEAFF.

The genes are TRBV29-1 and TRBJ1-2, with a tentative D call TRBD1 (5 bases). The CDR3 sequence is 13 residues long. Trimming cost V 3 bases and J 4 bases, with 12 bases left between them. CDR1 SQVTM and CDR2 ANQGSEA come from the germline V gene. The CDR3 loop is CSVESGNTYGYTF. The CDR3 DNA reads TGCAGCGTTGAGTCAGGGAATACCTATGGCTACACCTTC. The full variable domain, in which reference TRBV29-1 and TRBJ1-2 provide the parts outside the CDR3, is SAVISQKPSRDICQRGTSLTIQCQVDSQVTMMFWYRQQPGQSLTLIATANQGSEATYESGFVIDKFPISRPNLTFSTLTVSNMSPEDSSIYLCSVESGNTYGYTFGSGTRLTVV.

The gene calls are TRBV28 and TRBJ1-4, with 9 nucleotides matching TRBD1. The CDR3 covers 15 residues. The ends lost 6 bases at V and 5 bases at J; junction bases unmatched: 7. Germline values: CDR1 MDHEN, CDR2 SYDVKM. CDR3 sequence (DNA): TGTGCCAGCAGGGACCAGGGGACAGGGAATGAAAAACTGTTTTTT. It codes for CASRDQGTGNEKLFF.

The chain is built from TRBV7-9 and TRBJ2-7, with no clear D. The germline V gene has CDR1 SEHNR and CDR2 FQNEAQ (reference sequence). This CDR3 spans 12 amino acids. The V end lost 5 bases, the J end lost 5 bases, and 10 bases lay between the germline ends. CDR3 in amino acids: CASSHSTNEQYF. The CDR3 DNA follows: TGTGCCAGCAGCCACAGTACCAACGAGCAGTACTTC.

The chain links TRBV9 to TRBJ2-3, with D perhaps matching TRBD1 (5 bases). The germline V and J ends were trimmed by 0 bases and 1 base, with 12 bases remaining between them. The length of the CDR3 is 16 residues. CDR1 and CDR2 (germline): SGDLS, YYNGEE. The DNA for the CDR3 is TGTGCCAGCAGCGTAGAGCCCAGGGCTGGCACAGATACGCAGTATTTT. Amino acid sequence: CASSVEPRAGTDTQYF. The complete variable domain, with remaining parts taken from reference TRBV9 and TRBJ2-3, reads DSGVTQTPKHLITATGQRVTLRCSPRSGDLSVYWYQQSLDQGLQFLIQYYNGEERAKGNILERFSAQQFPDLHSELNLSSLELGDSALYFCASSVEPRAGTDTQYFGPGTRLTVL.

The rearrangement links TRBV3-1 (or the pseudogene TRBV3-2) to TRBJ1-1, with D perhaps TRBD1 (6 bases). Germline V gene lookup returns CDR1 LGHDT and CDR2 YNNKEL (reference sequence). CDR3 length equals 13 residues. The ends were cut back, 7 bases at V and 6 bases at J, with 15 bases in the middle. CDR3 in amino acids: CASKSGTHAEAFF. The CDR3 bases are TGTGCCAGCAAAAGTGGGACACATGCTGAAGCTTTCTTT.

The V call is TRBV7-9, the J call TRBJ2-1, with 8 bases fitting TRBD2. This CDR3 comprises 17 residues. J was trimmed by 5 bases and V by 4 bases; bases with no gene match: 13. Germline values: CDR1 SEHNR, CDR2 FQNEAQ (reference sequence). CDR3 sequence reads: CASSSTFSGNIDNEQFF. The CDR3 bases are TGTGCCAGCAGCTCCACCTTTAGCGGGAACATCGACAATGAGCAGTTCTTC.

The chain couples TRBV5-1 to TRBJ2-3; 9 nucleotides line up with TRBD2. Germline CDR1 SGHRS, CDR2 YFSETQ. V was clipped by 4 bases and J by 0 bases; unmatched bases: 9. There are 17 residues in the CDR3. CDR3 DNA sequence: TGCGCCAGCAGCCGCCGGGCTAGCGGGACTAGCACAGATACGCAGTATTTT. This translates into CASSRRASGTSTDTQYF.

This clone occurred once. The rearrangement joins TRBV9 to TRBJ2-6; D might be TRBD1 (7 bases). CDR3 length equals 22 residues. Looked up from germline, CDR1 is SGDLS and CDR2 is YYNGEE. V lost 0 bases and J 0 bases, leaving 25 bases between the germline ends. The DNA for the CDR3 is TGTGCCAGCAGCGTAGCTGCGGAGGGGGACAGAGCTGAATTCTCTGGGGCCAACGTCCTGACTTTC. Protein product: CASSVAAEGDRAEFSGANVLTF.

The chain recombines TRBV19 with TRBJ1-2; D is unclear. The germline gives CDR1 LNHDA, CDR2 SQIVND (reference sequence). The CDR3 loop spans 15 amino acids. The ends were cut back, 5 bases at V and 7 bases at J, with 20 bases in the middle. CDR3 loop: CASSSRFRAPGGYTF. The CDR3 DNA reads TGTGCCAGTAGTTCACGCTTCCGGGCCCCCGGTGGCTACACCTTC. The full variable domain, with the rest looked up from reference TRBV19 and TRBJ1-2, is DGGITQSPKYLFRKEGQNVTLSCEQNLNHDAMYWYRQDPGQGLRLIYYSQIVNDFQKGDIAEGYSVSREKKESFPLTVTSAQKNPTAFYLCASSSRFRAPGGYTFGSGTRLTVV.